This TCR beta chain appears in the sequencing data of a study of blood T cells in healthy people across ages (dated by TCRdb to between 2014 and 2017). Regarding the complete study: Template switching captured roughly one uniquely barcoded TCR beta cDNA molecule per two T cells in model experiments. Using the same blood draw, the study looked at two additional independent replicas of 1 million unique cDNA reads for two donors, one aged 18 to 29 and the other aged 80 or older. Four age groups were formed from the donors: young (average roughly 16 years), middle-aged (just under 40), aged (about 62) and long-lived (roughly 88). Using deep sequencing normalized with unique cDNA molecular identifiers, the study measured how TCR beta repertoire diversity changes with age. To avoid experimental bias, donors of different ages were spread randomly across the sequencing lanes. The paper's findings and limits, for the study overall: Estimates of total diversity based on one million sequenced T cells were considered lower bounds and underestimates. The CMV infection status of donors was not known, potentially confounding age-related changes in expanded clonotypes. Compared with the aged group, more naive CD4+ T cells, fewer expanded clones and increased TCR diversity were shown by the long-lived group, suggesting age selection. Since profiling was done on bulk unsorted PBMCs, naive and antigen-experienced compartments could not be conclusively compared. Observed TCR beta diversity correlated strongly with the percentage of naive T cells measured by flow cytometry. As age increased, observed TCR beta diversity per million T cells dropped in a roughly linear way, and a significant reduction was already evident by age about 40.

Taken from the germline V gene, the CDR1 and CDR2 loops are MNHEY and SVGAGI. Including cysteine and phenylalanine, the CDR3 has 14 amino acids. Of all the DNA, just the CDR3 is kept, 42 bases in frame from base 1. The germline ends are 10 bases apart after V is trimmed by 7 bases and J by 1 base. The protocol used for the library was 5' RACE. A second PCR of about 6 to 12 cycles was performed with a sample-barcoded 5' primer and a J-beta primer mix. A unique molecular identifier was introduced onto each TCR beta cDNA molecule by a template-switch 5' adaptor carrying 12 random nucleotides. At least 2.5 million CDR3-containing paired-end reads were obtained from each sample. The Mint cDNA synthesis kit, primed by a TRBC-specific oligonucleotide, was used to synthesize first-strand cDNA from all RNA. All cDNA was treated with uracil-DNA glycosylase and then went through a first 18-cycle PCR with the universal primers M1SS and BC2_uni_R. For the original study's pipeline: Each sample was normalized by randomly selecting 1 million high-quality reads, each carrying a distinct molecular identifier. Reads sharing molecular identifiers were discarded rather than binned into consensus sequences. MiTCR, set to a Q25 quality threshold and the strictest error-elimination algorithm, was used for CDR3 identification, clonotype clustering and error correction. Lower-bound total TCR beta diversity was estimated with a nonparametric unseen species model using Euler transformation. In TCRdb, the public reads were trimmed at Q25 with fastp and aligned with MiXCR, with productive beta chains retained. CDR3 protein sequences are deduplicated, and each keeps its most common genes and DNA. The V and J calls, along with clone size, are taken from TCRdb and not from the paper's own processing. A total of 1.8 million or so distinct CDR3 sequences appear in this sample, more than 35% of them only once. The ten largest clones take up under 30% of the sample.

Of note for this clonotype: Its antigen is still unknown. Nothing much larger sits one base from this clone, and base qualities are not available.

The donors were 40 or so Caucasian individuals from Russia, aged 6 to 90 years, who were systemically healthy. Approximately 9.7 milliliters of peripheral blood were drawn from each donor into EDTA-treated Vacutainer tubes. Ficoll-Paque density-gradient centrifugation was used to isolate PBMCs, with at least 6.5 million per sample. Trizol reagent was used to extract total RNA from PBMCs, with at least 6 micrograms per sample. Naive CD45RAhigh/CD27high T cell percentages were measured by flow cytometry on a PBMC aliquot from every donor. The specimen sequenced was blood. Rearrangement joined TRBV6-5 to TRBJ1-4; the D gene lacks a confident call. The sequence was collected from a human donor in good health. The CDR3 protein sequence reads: CASKPGLTNEKLFF. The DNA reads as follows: TGTGCCAGCAAACCGGGCCTAACTAATGAAAAACTGTTTTTT.